This TCR beta chain was profiled in a study of early T cells in non-severe SARS-CoV-2 infection. The wider study: Unsorted whole blood bulk RNA was sequenced, with unpaired chains.

This CDR3 has 14 amino acids. V was trimmed by 5 bases and J by 0 bases, leaving 11 bases between them. Germline V CDR1 and CDR2: SGHTA, FQGTGA. This clonotype appeared many times. One entry per CDR3 protein results from TCRdb running MiXCR on the 5' RACE reads. The sample yields tens of thousands of distinct CDR3 sequences, over 4.5% seen once. The TCR was taken from an adult who was a healthcare worker with PCR-confirmed SARS-CoV-2 infection or an uninfected control (not recorded which). V is TRBV7-3 and J is TRBJ2-7; D unclear. The specimen was whole blood, collected at baseline. The CDR3 here is CASSPQDPSYEQYF. In DNA, the CDR3 is TGTGCCAGCAGCCCCCAAGACCCCTCCTACGAGCAGTACTTC. The full variable domain, with the rest looked up from reference TRBV7-3 and TRBJ2-7, is GAGVSQTPSNKVTEKGKYVELRCDPISGHTALYWYRQSLGQGPEFLIYFQGTGAADDSGLPNDRFFAVRPEGSVSTLKIQRTERGDSAVYLCASSPQDPSYEQYFGPGTRLTVT.